The next 15 T cell receptor beta chains were all read from a single sample in a study of blood T cell repertoires in COVID-19. Profiling relied on immunoSEQ multiplex PCR, and the TCRdb table lists in-frame clones only, not all of them. Among about 39,000 clones, approximately 80% were seen once, and the ten largest hold 9% to 10%. The sequencing input was peripheral blood. These TCRs come from a man aged 55 to 70 in a cohort sampled during active COVID-19.

This chain joins TRBV2 and TRBJ2-2, with 8 bases that match TRBD1. The V and J ends lost 11 bases and 1 base, in that order; junction bases with no gene match: 6. The CDR3 spans 14 residues. The germline V gene has CDR1 SNHLY and CDR2 FYNNEI. In DNA, the CDR3 is TGTGCCGTCCGGGACAGGAAGAACACCGGGGAGCTGTTTTTT. Protein sequence: CAVRDRKNTGELFF. The variable domain in full, completed from reference TRBV2 and TRBJ2-2, reads EPEVTQTPSHQVTQMGQEVILRCVPISNHLYFYWYRQILGQKVEFLVSFYNNEISEKSEIFDDQFSVERPDGSNFTLKIRSTKLEDSAMYFCAVRDRKNTGELFFGEGSRLTVL.

V gene TRBV25-1 combines with J gene TRBJ2-5; 8 bases align to TRBD2. The CDR3 is 10 amino acids. Germline-derived CDR1 and CDR2 are MGHDK and SYGVNS. The V and J ends lost 10 bases and 5 bases, in that order; junction bases with no gene match: 0. The chain's CDR3 is CATGGETQYF. CDR3 DNA: TGTGCCACGGGGGGGGAGACCCAGTACTTC.

This clone was counted a single time. This chain connects TRBV25-1 to TRBJ2-7, with 7 bases aligning to TRBD1. The CDR3 runs to 14 residues. The V and J ends lost 5 bases and 3 bases, in that order; junction bases with no gene match: 7. From germline, CDR1 is MGHDK and CDR2 SYGVNS. DNA for the CDR3: TGTGCCAGCAGTCGACAGGGATTGGGCTACGAGCAGTACTTC. Protein product: CASSRQGLGYEQYF.

CDR3 loop: CASSPDSILDTQYF. In DNA form, the CDR3 reads TGTGCCAGCAGCCCCGACAGTATCCTGGATACGCAGTATTTT. The chain combines TRBV9 with TRBJ2-3, with a tentative D call TRBD1 (5 bases). Between the trimmed V and J ends, which lost 4 bases and 6 bases, there was a span of 15 bases. Germline CDR1 and CDR2: SGDLS and YYNGEE. This CDR3 has 14 amino acids.

The rearrangement links TRBV12-1 to TRBJ2-1; the table names TRBD2, a call not compared with the DNA. TRBV12-1 is annotated as a pseudogene. This CDR3 has 11 amino acids. DNA of the CDR3: TGTGCCAGCAGCTTTAACTATGAGCAGTTCTTC. Its protein product is CASSFNYEQFF.

The V gene is TRBV2, the J gene TRBJ2-2, with 9 bases aligning to TRBD1. The V and J ends lost 7 bases and 4 bases, in that order; junction bases with no gene match: 10. The CDR3 is 16 amino acids. The germline gives CDR1 SNHLY, CDR2 FYNNEI. The CDR3 here is CASTGGQGLFTGELFF. The CDR3 nucleotides are TGTGCCAGCACCGGGGGACAGGGATTATTCACCGGGGAGCTGTTTTTT.

The chain carries TRBV24-1 and TRBJ2-5; TRBD2 matches 8 bases. Germline V gives CDR1 KGHDR, CDR2 SFDVKD. The CDR3 totals 15 residues. V gave up 5 bases and J gave up 4 bases; unmatched junction bases: 8. The CDR3 region is CATSASLAGGETQYF. In DNA, the CDR3 is TGTGCCACCAGTGCAAGTCTAGCGGGTGGAGAGACCCAGTACTTC.

The V and J genes are TRBV5-6 and TRBJ2-2; 10 nucleotides agree with TRBD1. This CDR3 has 14 amino acids. The V gene end was trimmed by 4 bases and the J gene end by 7 bases; junction bases not matched to a gene: 4. Germline V CDR1 and CDR2: SGHDT, YYEEEE. CDR3 sequence: CASSRRDRGGELFF. CDR3 nucleotide sequence: TGTGCCAGCAGCCGCCGGGACAGGGGCGGGGAGCTGTTTTTT.

The chain links TRBV2 to TRBJ1-1; TRBD1 agrees at 7 bases. The CDR3 length is 15 residues. The V gene's germline CDR1 is SNHLY and CDR2 FYNNEI. Trimming took 1 base from V and 7 from J; bases not matched to a gene: 9. The CDR3 DNA is TGTGCCAGCAGTGAAGAGGGGGCCAACCTTCTTGAAGCTTTCTTT. This translates into CASSEEGANLLEAFF. Full variable domain (remainder filled in from reference TRBV2 and TRBJ1-1): EPEVTQTPSHQVTQMGQEVILRCVPISNHLYFYWYRQILGQKVEFLVSFYNNEISEKSEIFDDQFSVERPDGSNFTLKIRSTKLEDSAMYFCASSEEGANLLEAFFGQGTRLTVV.

As concerns this clone: The same CDR3 arises from other DNA sequences in this sample as well. The genes are TRBV6-5 and TRBJ1-1, with D possibly matching TRBD1 (5 bases). Trimming removed 1 base from V and 5 bases from J, with 8 bases in between. CDR1 MNHEY and CDR2 SVGAGI come from the germline V gene. This CDR3 is 13 amino acids long. This chain's CDR3 is CASSYFQGTEAFF. The CDR3 nucleotides read TGTGCCAGCAGTTACTTCCAGGGTACTGAAGCTTTCTTT.

This chain links TRBV6-5 with TRBJ2-1, with 8 bases matching TRBD2. Germline assignment: CDR1 MNHEY and CDR2 SVGAGI. V trimming: 6 bases; J trimming: 6 bases; junction bases outside the gene matches: 7. This CDR3 spans 14 amino acids. The CDR3 protein is CASRLAGRGNEQFF. Here the CDR3 DNA reads TGTGCCAGCAGGCTAGCGGGTCGTGGCAATGAGCAGTTCTTC.

Here the CDR3 DNA reads TGCAGCGTTGAAGTTGGGCCTGGGGCCAACGTCCTGACTTTC. Translating it yields CSVEVGPGANVLTF. The J gene is TRBJ2-6, the V gene TRBV29-1; no clear D. V was pared by 1 base and J by 2 bases, with 6 bases between. This CDR3 contains 14 residues. Per the germline V gene, CDR1 is SQVTM and CDR2 is ANQGSEA.

This chain joins TRBV11-3 and TRBJ2-1, with D possibly TRBD1 on 5 matching bases. The V and J ends lost 5 bases and 10 bases respectively, with 18 bases between them. CDR1 and CDR2 from the germline V gene are SGHNT and YENEEA. There are 14 residues in the CDR3. CDR3 protein: CASSPSIGAREQFF. CDR3 bases: TGTGCCAGCAGCCCCAGTATTGGGGCGCGGGAGCAGTTCTTC.

By proportion, this clone is medium-sized. This chain uses TRBV12-5 with TRBJ2-5; a weak D match, TRBD1 (7 bases). The CDR3 has 13 residues. Germline CDR1 and CDR2: LGHNT and FRNRAP. V was clipped by 5 bases and J by 5 bases, with 12 bases between them. DNA for the CDR3: TGTGCTAGTGGTCTGACAGGGAGGGAGACCCAGTACTTC. Translated: CASGLTGRETQYF.

The genes are TRBV10-3 and TRBJ2-3; TRBD1 matches at 9 bases. CDR1 is ENHRY and CDR2 is SYGVKD in the germline V gene. The junction had 2 bases not matched to a gene; V was cut back by 5 bases and J by 2 bases. CDR3 length equals 14 residues. CDR3 bases: TGTGCCATCAGTAGGACAGGGGACACAGATACGCAGTATTTT. Its translation is CAISRTGDTDTQYF.